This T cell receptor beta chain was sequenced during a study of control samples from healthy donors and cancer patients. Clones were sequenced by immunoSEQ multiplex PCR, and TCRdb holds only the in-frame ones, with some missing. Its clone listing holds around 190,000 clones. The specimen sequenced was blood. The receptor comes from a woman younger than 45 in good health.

CDR3 in amino acids: CASSVAVDTQYF. CDR3 nucleotide sequence: TGTGCCAGCAGCGTAGCGGTGGATACGCAGTATTTT. The V and J genes are TRBV9 and TRBJ2-3, with no clear D. This CDR3 has 12 residues. The V gene's germline CDR1 is SGDLS and CDR2 YYNGEE. Trimming stripped 0 bases from V and 6 bases from J, with 5 bases between.